The sequence of this TCR beta chain was determined in a study of CXCR3-negative and CXCR3-positive naive CD8 T cells. Overall study context: Sequencing gave roughly 140 million TRB reads overall, about 1.5 +/- 0.3 million per library.

The study made its TRB cDNA libraries by 5' RACE, adding UMI labels. TCRdb re-called the 5' RACE reads and gives one entry per CDR3 protein, without DNA. The sample holds approximately 100,000 distinct CDR3 sequences. CD8+ T cell subsets were each sorted in triplicate, more than 250,000 cells apiece. Those CD8+ T cells considered naive were CD45RO-CCR7+CD27+CD95-. General study findings and limits: The study inferred TCR strength from TRB CDR3 properties and found comparable surface CD5 between naive subsets. TRB CDR3 hydrophobicity was greater in CXCR3-positive naive cells than in CXCR3-negative naive cells.

Details on this clonotype: Its matching antigen is unknown.

The CDR3 is 13 amino acids. Germline V gene sequence: CDR1 LNHNV, CDR2 YYDKDF (reference sequence). The chain combines TRBV15 with TRBJ2-3. The sequence was collected from a human donor in good health. Some clones in this sample may be carry-over from other donors' samples. The sample consisted of naive CXCR3+ CD8+ T cells from blood. Subset given: CD45RO-CCR7+CD27+CD95- naive CD8+ T cells expressing CXCR3 (TNR3+). CDR3 loop: CATSRDLADTQYF.